This TCR beta chain was obtained from a study of cytomegalovirus exposure and HLA in healthy donors. Whole-study context: Earlier results showed 120 million or so unique TCR beta sequences derived from about 179 million T cells. General observations from the study: Later, TCR association rates were found to vary by HLA locus, highest for DRB1 and lowest for HLA-C.

The CDR3 is 15 residues long. Trimming took 0 bases from V and 7 from J; bases not matched to a gene: 5. Per germline, CDR1 ENHRY and CDR2 SYGVKD. It was with 60 Vbeta and 13 Jbeta primers that the PCR ran. Source study methods: Later reanalysis found 60 million to 90 million unique TCR beta chains, about 11 million of them shared. Some clones are missing from TCRdb's copy, which holds only in-frame ones; the method was immunoSEQ multiplex PCR. V, J and clone size were drawn from that table, and D and trimming were deduced from the DNA. The sample contains about 130,000 clones, around 77% of which appear only once. As for this clone: Its antigen is undetermined.

The chain combines TRBV10-3 with TRBJ2-1; 8 bases are shared with TRBD2. The source is a male donor in good health and CMV-seropositive. Material: PBMCs. CDR3 bases: TGTGCCATCAGTGAGTCGGGGGGACTAGGGAATGAGCAGTTCTTC. Its protein is CAISESGGLGNEQFF.